This T cell receptor (beta chain) was sequenced in a study of control samples from healthy donors and cancer patients. V was trimmed by 4 bases and J by 0 bases, leaving 16 bases between them. CDR3 length equals 17 residues. The V gene's germline CDR1 is MDHEN and CDR2 SYDVKM. The data were produced by immunoSEQ multiplex PCR, yet TCRdb's version contains in-frame clones alone and is incomplete. The sample includes around 58,000 clones, 88% of them seen just once. This receptor was obtained from a man aged 50-60 years in good health. The chain is built from TRBV28 and TRBJ1-3; D is possibly TRBD1 (6 bases). Material for sequencing was blood. DNA for the CDR3: TGTGCCAGCAGTTCAGGGGCCCACTATGGCTCTGGAAACACCATATATTTT. It codes for CASSSGAHYGSGNTIYF.